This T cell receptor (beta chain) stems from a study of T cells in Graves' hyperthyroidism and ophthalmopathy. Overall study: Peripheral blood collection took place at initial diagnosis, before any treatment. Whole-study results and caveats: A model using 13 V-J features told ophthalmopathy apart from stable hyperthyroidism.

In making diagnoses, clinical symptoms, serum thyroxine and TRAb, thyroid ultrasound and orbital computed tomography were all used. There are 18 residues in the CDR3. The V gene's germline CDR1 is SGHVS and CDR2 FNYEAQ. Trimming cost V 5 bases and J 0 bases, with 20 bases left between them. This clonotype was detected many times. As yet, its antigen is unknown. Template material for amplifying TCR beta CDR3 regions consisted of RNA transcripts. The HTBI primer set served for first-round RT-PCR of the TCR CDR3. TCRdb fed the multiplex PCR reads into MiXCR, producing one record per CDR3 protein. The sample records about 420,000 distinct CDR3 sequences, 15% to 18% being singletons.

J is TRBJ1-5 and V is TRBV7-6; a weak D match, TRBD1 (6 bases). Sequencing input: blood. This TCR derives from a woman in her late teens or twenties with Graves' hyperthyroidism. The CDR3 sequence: CASSQWRGALYSNQPQHF. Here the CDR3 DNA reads TGTGCCAGCAGCCAATGGCGGGGGGCCCTATATAGCAATCAGCCCCAGCATTTT. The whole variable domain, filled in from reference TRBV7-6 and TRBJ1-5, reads GAGVSQSPRYKVTKRGQDVALRCDPISGHVSLYWYRQALGQGPEFLTYFNYEAQQDKSGLPNDRFSAERPEGSISTLTIQRTEQRDSAMYRCASSQWRGALYSNQPQHFGDGTRLSIL.